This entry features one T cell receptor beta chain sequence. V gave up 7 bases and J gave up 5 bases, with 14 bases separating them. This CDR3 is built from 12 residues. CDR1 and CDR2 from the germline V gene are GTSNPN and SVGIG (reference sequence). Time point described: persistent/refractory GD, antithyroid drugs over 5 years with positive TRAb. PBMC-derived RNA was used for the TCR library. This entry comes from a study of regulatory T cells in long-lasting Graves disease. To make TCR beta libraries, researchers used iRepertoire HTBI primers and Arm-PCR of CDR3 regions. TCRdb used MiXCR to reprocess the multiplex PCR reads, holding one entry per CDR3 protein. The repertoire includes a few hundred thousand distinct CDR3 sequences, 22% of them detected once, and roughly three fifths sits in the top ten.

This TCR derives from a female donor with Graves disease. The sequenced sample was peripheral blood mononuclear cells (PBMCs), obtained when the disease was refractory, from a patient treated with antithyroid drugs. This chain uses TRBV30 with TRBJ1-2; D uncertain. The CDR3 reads CASHSTDYGYTF. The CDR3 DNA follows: TGTGCCTCCCACTCCACGGATTATGGCTACACCTTC. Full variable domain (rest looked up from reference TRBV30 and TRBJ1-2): SQTIHQWPATLVQPVGSPLSLECTVEGTSNPNLYWYRQAAGRGLQLLFYSVGIGQISSEVPQNLSASRPQDRQFILSSKKLLLSDSGFYLCASHSTDYGYTFGSGTRLTVV.